Listed here are 22 T cell receptor beta chains from one sample, sequenced in a study of blood T cells in healthy people across ages. Together with a sample-barcoded 5' primer, a J-beta primer mix was included in a second PCR lasting about 7 to 11 cycles. TCRdb reprocessed the 5' RACE reads via MiXCR and lists one record per CDR3 protein. The top ten hold 20% to 25% of the sample, which has approximately 730,000 distinct CDR3 sequences, roughly two fifths seen once. Sequences were obtained from blood. All receptors derive from a woman in her sixties in good health.

V gene TRBV20-1 combines with J gene TRBJ2-7; D gene ambiguous. CDR1 and CDR2 from the germline V gene are DFQATT and SNEGSKA (reference sequence). Trimming took 3 bases from V and 3 from J, leaving 9 bases between them. The CDR3 sequence is 12 residues long. The CDR3 bases are TGCAGTGCTAGTCTTCAGATCTACGAGCAGTACTTC. It yields the protein CSASLQIYEQYF.

As for this clonotype: A much larger clone differs from this one at a single base, so this may be a read error. This chain uses TRBV28 with TRBJ2-1, with TRBD2 matching 8 bases. With V trimmed by 4 bases and J by 2 bases, 10 bases remained unmatched. The CDR3 has 17 amino acids. Germline-derived CDR1 and CDR2 are MDHEN and SYDVKM. The CDR3 sequence: CASSSPPGGGTYNEQFF. The CDR3 bases are TGTGCCAGCAGTTCGCCCCCTGGCGGGGGGACCTACAATGAGCAGTTCTTC.

This clonotype was observed once. The chain has TRBV10-3 and TRBJ2-1, with D possibly matching TRBD1 (6 bases). Germline V lookup: CDR1 ENHRY, CDR2 SYGVKD. V dropped 7 bases and J dropped 8 bases, with 18 bases sitting between them. This CDR3 comprises 14 residues. CDR3 in DNA: TGTGCCATCAATCGGGCTAGGGGGTCGGATGAGCAGTTCTTC. This translates into CAINRARGSDEQFF.

V usage is TRBV10-3 and J usage is TRBJ1-4; tentatively, D is TRBD1 (5 bases). Germline CDR1 and CDR2: ENHRY and SYGVKD. The V gene lost 11 bases and the J gene lost 6 bases, with 16 bases spanning the gap. The CDR3 sequence is 13 residues long. CDR3 sequence (DNA): TGTGCCTCCCAAGACAGCGCGGATGAAAAACTGTTTTTT. Its translation is CASQDSADEKLFF.

This clonotype occurred many times. The chain links TRBV6-2 or TRBV6-3 to TRBJ2-7; TRBD1 matches 7 bases. Germline loops: CDR1 MNHEY, CDR2 SVGEGT. The CDR3 consists of 13 residues. V shed 5 bases, J shed 10 bases, and the junction held 11 bases outside the gene matches. The CDR3 nucleotides read TGTGCCAGCAGTCAGGACAGGAGAGTCTCCCAGTACTTC. This translates into CASSQDRRVSQYF.

There are many counts of this clonotype. The chain joins TRBV20-1 to TRBJ2-5, with TRBD2 as a possible D gene (6 bases). V shed 0 bases and J shed 4 bases, with 18 bases lying between them. This CDR3 is built from 16 residues. The V gene's germline CDR1 is DFQATT and CDR2 SNEGSKA (reference sequence). CDR3 bases: TGCAGTGCTAGAGATTACCGGGCCCACGGGGGAGAGACCCAGTACTTC. It is translated as CSARDYRAHGGETQYF.

Of note for this clonotype: One end of the junction fails to match germline, which may point to a read error. The V and J genes are TRBV2 and TRBJ2-1; the match to TRBD1 covers 7 bases. The CDR3 sequence is 14 residues long. Germline V gene data show CDR1 as SNHLY and CDR2 as FYNNEI. The CDR3 loop is CASDGQVSCNEQFF. CDR3 nucleotide sequence: TGTGCCAGTGACGGACAGGTCTCCTGCAATGAGCAGTTCTTC.

This clonotype has just a few counts. This sequence joins TRBV3-1 and TRBJ1-2; 9 bases match TRBD1. The trim removed 1 base at V and 5 bases at J, leaving 8 bases unmatched. The CDR3 runs to 16 residues. CDR1 and CDR2 from the germline V gene are LGHDT and YNNKEL (reference sequence). CDR3 DNA: TGTGCCAGCAGCCAAGGTCCGGACAGGGGATATTATGGCTACACCTTC. Translation gives CASSQGPDRGYYGYTF.

V gene TRBV2 combines with J gene TRBJ2-1; a weak D match, TRBD1 (6 bases). Germline values: CDR1 SNHLY, CDR2 FYNNEI. Trimming pared 1 base from V and 6 bases from J, leaving 13 bases between. The CDR3 is 15 residues long. CDR3 in DNA: TGTGCCAGCAGTGAAGTGGACAGAAGGGGCAATGAGCAGTTCTTC. This sequence encodes CASSEVDRRGNEQFF.

The table lists this clonotype with a few counts. V and J are TRBV9 and TRBJ2-4, with unresolved D. Germline values: CDR1 SGDLS, CDR2 YYNGEE. Between the trimmed V and J ends, which lost 0 bases and 5 bases, there was a span of 12 bases. CDR3 size: 15 residues. CDR3 bases: TGTGCCAGCAGCGTAGCAAGGGATGGGGAAAACATTCAGTACTTC. Protein sequence: CASSVARDGENIQYF.

The J gene is TRBJ2-1, the V gene TRBV6-1; TRBD1 matches 8 bases. V shed 6 bases and J 6 bases; nucleotides not matched to a gene: 7. The germline CDR1 and CDR2 sequences are MNHNS and SASEGT. The CDR3 loop spans 14 amino acids. The CDR3 DNA sequence: TGTGCCAGCAGCCAAACGACAGGGGCCAATGAGCAGTTCTTC. Protein: CASSQTTGANEQFF.

This clonotype has just a few counts. The chain recombines TRBV29-1 with TRBJ2-1; D gene uncertain. The germline CDR1 and CDR2 sequences are SQVTM and ANQGSEA. The CDR3 is 13 residues long. V lost 6 bases and J lost 2, with 11 bases in between. CDR3 in amino acids: CSVREQPYNEQFF. For the CDR3, the DNA is TGCAGCGTAAGAGAACAACCCTACAATGAGCAGTTCTTC.

The V call is TRBV14, the J call TRBJ2-7; possibly TRBD2 for D (5 bases). This CDR3 contains 15 residues. CDR1 SGHDN and CDR2 FVKESK come from the germline V gene. Trimming left V 4 bases short and J 5 bases short, with 18 bases between. The CDR3 region is CASSPFGVVWHEQYF. In DNA form, the CDR3 reads TGTGCCAGCAGCCCCTTCGGGGTCGTGTGGCACGAGCAGTACTTC.

Worth noting for this clonotype: Being one base from a much bigger clone, this may be a read error. This rearrangement joins TRBV6-2 or TRBV6-3 to TRBJ2-1; TRBD1 aligns across 7 bases. The J call is in doubt because the DNA end fits TRBJ2-7 better. CDR3 length: 16 amino acids. CDR1 is MNHEY, CDR2 SVGEGT, per germline. The CDR3 DNA is TGTGCCAGCAGTTACTCAAGGGGGCGGCCCTACAATGAGCAGTACTTC. It specifies CASSYSRGRPYNEQYF.

This clonotype was seen many times. The rearrangement links TRBV4-2 to TRBJ1-5; no firm D call. V was cut by 0 bases and J by 2 bases, with 8 bases left in between. The CDR3 has 15 residues. Germline CDR1 is LGHNA and CDR2 is YNFKEQ. CDR3 amino acids: CASSQEDRGNQPQHF. In DNA form, the CDR3 reads TGTGCCAGCAGCCAAGAGGACCGGGGCAATCAGCCCCAGCATTTT.

The rearrangement uses TRBV29-1 and TRBJ1-2; D call uncertain. Trimming took off 7 bases at V and 4 bases at J, with 13 bases between the two ends. This CDR3 is 12 amino acids long. Germline V gene data show CDR1 as SQVTM and CDR2 as ANQGSEA. The CDR3 nucleotides are TGCAGCGGGGTCCATGGCCCCTATGGCTACACCTTC. It yields the protein CSGVHGPYGYTF.

This clonotype occurred a few times. This rearrangement joins TRBV20-1 to TRBJ2-3, with TRBD2 matching 10 bases. V dropped 6 bases and J dropped 4; count of bases not matched to a gene: 7. Germline CDR1 is DFQATT and CDR2 is SNEGSKA (reference sequence). CDR3 length: 14 amino acids. CDR3: CSAKTSGIADTQYF. CDR3 nucleotide sequence: TGCAGTGCAAAAACTAGCGGGATTGCAGATACGCAGTATTTT.

The chain employs TRBV7-3 and TRBJ2-3; TRBD2 matches at 8 bases. V dropped 5 bases and J dropped 0; count of bases not matched to a gene: 19. The CDR3 sequence is 20 residues long. Per germline, CDR1 SGHTA and CDR2 FQGTGA. The CDR3 DNA reads as TGTGCCAGCAGCCCCGGCGGGGGGCCCCAGATTGGCGGTAGCACAGATACGCAGTATTTT. Amino acid sequence: CASSPGGGPQIGGSTDTQYF.

This sequence joins TRBV5-1 and TRBJ1-6; a possible D gene is TRBD1 (6 bases). V lost 0 bases and J 10 bases, leaving 17 bases between the germline ends. CDR3 length: 16 residues. CDR1 and CDR2 (germline): SGHRS, YFSETQ. The CDR3 here is CASSLETGMSGSPLHF. The CDR3 DNA reads TGCGCCAGCAGCTTGGAAACAGGGATGTCGGGGTCACCCCTCCACTTT.

This clonotype was seen a few times. The chain uses TRBV6-1 and TRBJ2-1, with D maybe TRBD1 (7 bases). Trimming took off 3 bases at V and 4 bases at J, with 13 bases between the two ends. Germline V gene sequence: CDR1 MNHNS, CDR2 SASEGT. The CDR3 consists of 15 residues. In nucleotides, the CDR3 is TGTGCCAGCAGTGACGGAGGGACAGCTTACAATGAGCAGTTCTTC. This codes for CASSDGGTAYNEQFF.

This clonotype was detected once. The rearrangement links TRBV5-1 to TRBJ1-6; D not certain. Germline CDR1 and CDR2: SGHRS and YFSETQ. Trimming took 0 bases from V and 6 from J, leaving 13 bases between them. The CDR3 is made up of 16 amino acids. The CDR3 is CASSLESGWVNSPLHF. The CDR3 DNA reads as TGCGCCAGCAGCTTGGAGAGTGGTTGGGTTAATTCACCCCTCCACTTT.

This sequence joins TRBV6-2 or TRBV6-3 and TRBJ1-1, with 7 bases lining up with TRBD1. This CDR3 comprises 14 residues. Germline lookup yields CDR1 MNHEY and CDR2 SVGEGT. Trimming took 6 bases from V and 6 from J; bases not matched to a gene: 10. This chain's CDR3 is CASRYTGAISEAFF. DNA for the CDR3: TGTGCCAGCAGATACACAGGGGCCATCTCTGAAGCTTTCTTT.